This T cell receptor beta chain was profiled in a study of immune cell composition in non-small cell lung cancer. General study points: Clones >0.5% enriched in tumour were rarer in adenocarcinoma (around 33%) than squamous (roughly 75%).

Sequencing used immunoSEQ multiplex PCR; TCRdb keeps in-frame clones, though not all of them. The sample contains about 3,400 clones, around two thirds of which appear only once. V shed 1 base, J shed 8 bases, and the junction held 9 bases outside the gene matches. Germline CDR1 and CDR2: SEHNR and FQNEAQ (reference sequence). The CDR3 extends over 16 amino acids. Comment on this clone: Its cognate antigen is unknown.

Normal lung was taken at the farthest possible site, at least 3 cm from tumour. The sample comprised non-adjacent lung tissue. This sequence originates from a human donor with non-small cell lung cancer. This chain links TRBV7-9 with TRBJ2-1; 9 nucleotides agree with TRBD1. CDR3 loop: CASSLVSGQGKDEQFF. CDR3 bases: TGTGCCAGCAGCTTAGTGTCCGGACAGGGGAAGGATGAGCAGTTCTTC.